Listed below are T cell receptor beta chains from one sample, sequenced in a study of T cells in Graves' hyperthyroidism and ophthalmopathy. TCRdb ran MiXCR on the multiplex PCR reads and lists one entry per CDR3 protein. The table records 700,000 or so distinct CDR3 sequences, less than 20% of them present only once. The sequenced sample was blood. The receptors here all came from a young man with Graves' hyperthyroidism. CDR3s include the opening cysteine and the closing phenylalanine or tryptophan. The D gene is left open where the match is weak. Size is stated for part of the rows, as once, few or many counts, or as a class when the clone is expanded.

v_call: TRBV5-1
j_call: TRBJ1-5
clone_size: many
d_call: TRBD1
cdr3_aa: CASSPRSGQGLKPQHF
cdr3_nt: TGCGCCAGCAGCCCAAGATCTGGACAGGGGTTGAAGCCCCAGCATTTT

v_call: TRBV18
j_call: TRBJ1-4
clone_size: many
d_call: .
cdr3_aa: CASSPRTNEKLFF
cdr3_nt: TGTGCCAGCTCACCAAGAACTAATGAAAAACTGTTTTTT

v_call: TRBV11-1
j_call: TRBJ1-5
clone_size: .
d_call: .
cdr3_aa: CASSLGRGLGPQHF
cdr3_nt: TGTGCCAGCAGCTTGGGCAGGGGACTGGGCCCCCAGCATTTT

v_call: TRBV5-1
j_call: TRBJ2-1
clone_size: few
d_call: TRBD2
cdr3_aa: CASSWGSSGTYNEQFF
cdr3_nt: TGCGCCAGCAGCTGGGGTTCTAGCGGGACCTACAATGAGCAGTTCTTC

v_call: TRBV7-2
j_call: TRBJ2-1
clone_size: many
d_call: TRBD1
cdr3_aa: CASSSHRGTNEQFF
cdr3_nt: TGTGCCAGCAGCTCCCACAGGGGTACGAATGAGCAGTTCTTC

v_call: TRBV29-1
j_call: TRBJ2-3
clone_size: many
d_call: .
cdr3_aa: CSVRGSRDTQYF
cdr3_nt: TGCAGCGTTCGTGGGTCACGCGATACGCAGTATTTT

v_call: TRBV18
j_call: TRBJ1-1
clone_size: .
d_call: .
cdr3_aa: CASSPRGRNTEAFF
cdr3_nt: TGTGCCAGCTCACCCCGGGGAAGGAACACTGAAGCTTTCTTT

v_call: TRBV12-3/TRBV12-4
j_call: TRBJ2-7
clone_size: many
d_call: .
cdr3_aa: CASSPRRTYEQYF
cdr3_nt: TGTGCCAGCAGCCCTCGCCGGACCTACGAGCAGTACTTC

v_call: TRBV28
j_call: TRBJ1-3
clone_size: .
d_call: .
cdr3_aa: CSSLLETIYF
cdr3_nt: TGTAGCAGTTTATTGGAGACCATATATTTT

v_call: TRBV2
j_call: TRBJ2-5
clone_size: many
d_call: TRBD1
cdr3_aa: CASKGAQQTQYF
cdr3_nt: TGTGCCAGCAAGGGGGCCCAGCAGACCCAGTACTTC

v_call: TRBV20-1
j_call: TRBJ1-4
clone_size: .
d_call: TRBD1
cdr3_aa: CSARRTGKEKLFF
cdr3_nt: TGCAGTGCTAGGAGGACAGGAAAGGAAAAACTGTTTTTT

v_call: TRBV20-1
j_call: TRBJ2-3
clone_size: few
d_call: TRBD2
cdr3_aa: CSASKASGSKGTQYF
cdr3_nt: TGCAGTGCTAGTAAGGCTAGCGGGAGTAAGGGTACGCAGTATTTT

v_call: TRBV20-1
j_call: TRBJ2-5
clone_size: .
d_call: TRBD1
cdr3_aa: CSAREAVGGFQETQYF
cdr3_nt: TGCAGTGCTAGAGAAGCGGTAGGGGGCTTCCAAGAGACCCAGTACTTC

v_call: TRBV12-3/TRBV12-4
j_call: TRBJ1-1
clone_size: many
d_call: .
cdr3_aa: CASSLGMSYMNTEAFF
cdr3_nt: TGTGCCAGCAGTTTAGGGATGAGTTACATGAACACTGAAGCTTTCTTT

v_call: TRBV27
j_call: TRBJ1-3
clone_size: .
d_call: .
cdr3_aa: CASSFRSGGNTIYF
cdr3_nt: TGTGCCAGCAGTTTCAGGTCCGGAGGAAACACCATATATTTT

v_call: TRBV30
j_call: TRBJ1-3
clone_size: .
d_call: .
cdr3_aa: CAHSRGGSGNTIYF
cdr3_nt: TGTGCCCATAGCCGCGGGGGCTCTGGAAACACCATATATTTT

v_call: TRBV6-1
j_call: TRBJ2-6
clone_size: many
d_call: .
cdr3_aa: CASSRTDEFSGANVLTF
cdr3_nt: TGTGCCAGCAGTAGGACGGACGAGTTCTCTGGGGCCAACGTCCTGACTTTC

v_call: TRBV6-1
j_call: TRBJ2-7
clone_size: many
d_call: TRBD1
cdr3_aa: CASSFNLPGQGRNEQYF
cdr3_nt: TGTGCCAGCAGTTTCAATCTGCCGGGACAGGGGCGTAACGAGCAGTACTTC

v_call: TRBV28
j_call: TRBJ2-1
clone_size: .
d_call: .
cdr3_aa: CASAWGAGSNEQFF
cdr3_nt: TGTGCCAGCGCCTGGGGGGCGGGAAGCAATGAGCAGTTCTTC

v_call: TRBV28
j_call: TRBJ2-7
clone_size: .
d_call: TRBD2
cdr3_aa: CASSRPGGSGEQYF
cdr3_nt: TGTGCCAGCAGTCGCCCGGGGGGATCCGGGGAGCAGTACTTC

v_call: TRBV4-1
j_call: TRBJ2-7
clone_size: .
d_call: .
cdr3_aa: CASRIGAGPYEQYF
cdr3_nt: TGCGCCAGCAGGATAGGAGCGGGCCCCTACGAGCAGTACTTC

v_call: TRBV5-6
j_call: TRBJ2-4
clone_size: few
d_call: .
cdr3_aa: CASSTRLAAKNIQYF
cdr3_nt: TGTGCCAGCAGCACAAGACTCGCGGCCAAAAACATTCAGTACTTC

v_call: TRBV6-2/TRBV6-3
j_call: TRBJ2-7
clone_size: .
d_call: .
cdr3_aa: CASRNYYEQYF
cdr3_nt: TGTGCCAGCAGAAACTACTACGAGCAGTACTTC

v_call: TRBV12-3/TRBV12-4
j_call: TRBJ2-1
clone_size: many
d_call: .
cdr3_aa: CASNPGSISHEQFF
cdr3_nt: TGTGCCAGCAACCCGGGCTCTATTTCCCATGAGCAGTTCTTC

v_call: TRBV7-2
j_call: TRBJ2-7
clone_size: many
d_call: .
cdr3_aa: CASSLSRVRFEQYF
cdr3_nt: TGTGCCAGCAGCTTATCCAGGGTACGGTTCGAGCAGTACTTC

v_call: TRBV4-2
j_call: TRBJ2-2
clone_size: .
d_call: .
cdr3_aa: CASSRGVSNTGELFF
cdr3_nt: TGTGCCAGCAGCCGGGGAGTTTCAAACACCGGGGAGCTGTTTTTT

v_call: TRBV27
j_call: TRBJ2-1
clone_size: .
d_call: .
cdr3_aa: CASSPRRGPYNEQFF
cdr3_nt: TGTGCCAGCAGTCCCAGACGGGGCCCCTACAATGAGCAGTTCTTC

v_call: TRBV7-9
j_call: TRBJ2-2
clone_size: few
d_call: TRBD1
cdr3_aa: CASSLARFQGASTGELFF
cdr3_nt: TGTGCCAGCAGCTTAGCCCGGTTCCAGGGGGCTAGCACCGGGGAGCTGTTTTTT

v_call: TRBV28
j_call: TRBJ2-5
clone_size: .
d_call: .
cdr3_aa: CASSLRPGRETQYF
cdr3_nt: TGTGCCAGCAGTTTGAGGCCAGGGAGAGAGACCCAGTACTTC

v_call: TRBV3-1
j_call: TRBJ2-1
clone_size: .
d_call: .
cdr3_aa: CASSQMGPFPTNEQFF
cdr3_nt: TGTGCCAGCAGCCAAATGGGGCCCTTCCCCACCAATGAGCAGTTCTTC

v_call: TRBV12-3/TRBV12-4
j_call: TRBJ2-7
clone_size: few
d_call: .
cdr3_aa: CASSLGASRSYEQYF
cdr3_nt: TGTGCCAGCAGTTTAGGGGCGTCAAGGTCCTACGAGCAGTACTTC

v_call: TRBV5-1
j_call: TRBJ1-1
clone_size: many
d_call: .
cdr3_aa: CASSLRRMNTEAFF
cdr3_nt: TGTGCCAGCAGTTTACGGAGAATGAACACTGAAGCTTTCTTT

v_call: TRBV4-1
j_call: TRBJ2-7
clone_size: many
d_call: .
cdr3_aa: CASSQALGPEQYF
cdr3_nt: TGCGCCAGCAGCCAAGCCCTGGGACCCGAGCAGTACTTC

v_call: TRBV9
j_call: TRBJ2-1
clone_size: .
d_call: .
cdr3_aa: CASSADSFSYNEQFF
cdr3_nt: TGTGCCAGCAGCGCGGACAGCTTTTCTTACAATGAGCAGTTCTTC

v_call: TRBV7-9
j_call: TRBJ2-3
clone_size: many
d_call: .
cdr3_aa: CASSLPPTDTQYF
cdr3_nt: TGTGCCAGCAGCTTACCTCCGACGGATACGCAGTATTTT

v_call: TRBV10-3
j_call: TRBJ1-1
clone_size: .
d_call: .
cdr3_aa: CAISRGAGTEAFF
cdr3_nt: TGTGCCATCAGTCGGGGCGCAGGCACTGAAGCTTTCTTT

v_call: TRBV27
j_call: TRBJ1-4
clone_size: .
d_call: .
cdr3_aa: CASSPRRVINEKLFF
cdr3_nt: TGTGCCAGCAGTCCCCGGAGGGTTATAAATGAAAAACTGTTTTTT

v_call: TRBV5-1
j_call: TRBJ2-3
clone_size: many
d_call: TRBD1
cdr3_aa: CASSGDRRTDTQYF
cdr3_nt: TGCGCCAGCAGTGGGGACAGGCGCACAGATACGCAGTATTTT

v_call: TRBV7-8
j_call: TRBJ2-5
clone_size: many
d_call: .
cdr3_aa: CASSSPTPEETQYF
cdr3_nt: TGTGCCAGCAGCAGTCCTACTCCTGAGGAGACCCAGTACTTC

v_call: TRBV2
j_call: TRBJ2-1
clone_size: .
d_call: TRBD2
cdr3_aa: CASRKSLAGGLNEQFF
cdr3_nt: TGTGCCAGCAGGAAATCTCTAGCGGGAGGGTTAAATGAGCAGTTCTTC

v_call: TRBV20-1
j_call: TRBJ1-2
clone_size: .
d_call: .
cdr3_aa: CSANGGNYGYTF
cdr3_nt: TGCAGTGCAAACGGGGGGAACTATGGCTACACCTTC

v_call: TRBV24-1
j_call: TRBJ1-2
clone_size: .
d_call: .
cdr3_aa: CATSDPGQSGYTF
cdr3_nt: TGTGCCACCAGTGATCCTGGACAGTCGGGCTACACCTTC

v_call: TRBV7-2
j_call: TRBJ2-7
clone_size: .
d_call: .
cdr3_aa: CASSRGLGHIYEQYF
cdr3_nt: TGTGCCAGCAGCCGAGGCCTGGGACACATCTACGAGCAGTACTTC

v_call: TRBV27
j_call: TRBJ2-7
clone_size: many
d_call: TRBD2
cdr3_aa: CASSQSGTSGNEQYF
cdr3_nt: TGTGCCAGCAGTCAATCCGGGACTAGCGGCAACGAGCAGTACTTC

v_call: TRBV20-1
j_call: TRBJ1-2
clone_size: .
d_call: .
cdr3_aa: CSAMEADGYGYTF
cdr3_nt: TGCAGTGCTATGGAGGCCGACGGCTATGGCTACACCTTC

v_call: TRBV4-1
j_call: TRBJ2-1
clone_size: .
d_call: TRBD2
cdr3_aa: CASSQAPSGIDDEQFF
cdr3_nt: TGCGCCAGCAGCCAAGCCCCCAGCGGGATTGACGATGAGCAGTTCTTC

v_call: TRBV29-1
j_call: TRBJ2-7
clone_size: few
d_call: TRBD1
cdr3_aa: CSVEDQHRGYEQYF
cdr3_nt: TGCAGCGTTGAAGATCAGCACAGGGGCTACGAGCAGTACTTC

v_call: TRBV27
j_call: TRBJ2-5
clone_size: few
d_call: .
cdr3_aa: CASSKLGTQYF
cdr3_nt: TGTGCCAGCAGCAAGTTGGGGACCCAGTACTTC

v_call: TRBV30
j_call: TRBJ2-7
clone_size: .
d_call: TRBD2
cdr3_aa: CAWRQRGGRYEQYF
cdr3_nt: TGTGCCTGGAGGCAACGTGGCGGGAGGTACGAGCAGTACTTC

v_call: TRBV20-1
j_call: TRBJ2-3
clone_size: few
d_call: TRBD2
cdr3_aa: CSASGLAAGGGTDTQYF
cdr3_nt: TGCAGTGCCTCCGGACTAGCGGCTGGGGGCGGCACAGATACGCAGTATTTT

v_call: TRBV7-8
j_call: TRBJ2-1
clone_size: many
d_call: .
cdr3_aa: CASSLSRVRNRKAYNEQFF
cdr3_nt: TGTGCCAGCAGCTTAAGCAGGGTCCGCAATAGGAAGGCCTACAATGAGCAGTTCTTC